Listed below are T cell receptor beta chains from one sample, sequenced in a study of T cell responses to AZD1222 COVID-19 vaccine. This table comes from immunoSEQ multiplex PCR, and its TCRdb copy is limited to in-frame clones, with some not included. The repertoire consists of some 150,000 clones, with around 90% occurring once and the leading ten covering roughly 2.8%. This specimen was peripheral blood, taken on day 0 of MenACWY control vaccination. All receptors derive from an adult in good health. Each CDR3 is given without its conserved first and last residue.

TRBV5-5	TRBJ1-1	ASSLNPDRAIGNTEAF
TRBV6-5	TRBJ1-2	ASLQGPSYGYT
TRBV11-2	TRBJ2-7	ASARDGYEQY
TRBV25-1	TRBJ2-5	ASSDARGVSETQY
TRBV4-2	TRBJ1-5	ASSQDRGDQPQH
TRBV4-1	TRBJ2-2	ASSRIWGQGFNTGELF
TRBV6-1	TRBJ2-3	ASSEVGTDTQY
TRBV28	TRBJ2-7	ASSWVMGPSGSMIEQY
TRBV18	TRBJ2-2	ASSRGSGANTGELF
TRBV29-1	TRBJ2-2	SVGLVAGELF
TRBV9	TRBJ2-1	ASSVGQGAFNEQF
TRBV30	TRBJ1-5	ACHPGTSWH
TRBV11-2	TRBJ1-2	ASSLVRDRGDEGYT
TRBV6-5	TRBJ1-6	ASSYASPRAGSPLH
TRBV19	TRBJ1-4	ASSIRPSATNEKLF
TRBV11-3	TRBJ2-2	ASSEWGQGDTGELF
TRBV19	TRBJ1-5	ASSFREDQPQH
TRBV7-2	TRBJ1-6	ASSYTGGVDSPLH